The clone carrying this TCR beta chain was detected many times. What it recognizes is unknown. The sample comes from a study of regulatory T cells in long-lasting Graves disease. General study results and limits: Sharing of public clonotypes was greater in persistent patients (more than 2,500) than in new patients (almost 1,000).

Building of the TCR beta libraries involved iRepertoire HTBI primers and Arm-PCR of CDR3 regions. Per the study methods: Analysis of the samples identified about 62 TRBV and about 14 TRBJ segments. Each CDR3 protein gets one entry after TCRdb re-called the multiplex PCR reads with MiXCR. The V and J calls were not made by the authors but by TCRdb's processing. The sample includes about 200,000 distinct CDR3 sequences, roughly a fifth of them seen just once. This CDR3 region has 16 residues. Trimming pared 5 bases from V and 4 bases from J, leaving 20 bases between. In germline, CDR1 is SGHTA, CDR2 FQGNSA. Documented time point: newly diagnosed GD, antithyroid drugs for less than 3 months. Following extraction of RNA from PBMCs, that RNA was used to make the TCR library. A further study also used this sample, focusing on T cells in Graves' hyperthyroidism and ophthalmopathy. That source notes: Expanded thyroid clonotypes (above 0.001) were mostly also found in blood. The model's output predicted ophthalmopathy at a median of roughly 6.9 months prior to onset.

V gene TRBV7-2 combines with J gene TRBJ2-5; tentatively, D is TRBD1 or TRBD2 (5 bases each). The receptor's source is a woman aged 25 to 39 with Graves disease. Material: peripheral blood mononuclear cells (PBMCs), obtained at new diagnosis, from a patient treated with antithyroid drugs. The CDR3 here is CASSPQGAVERETQYF. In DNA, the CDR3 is TGTGCCAGCAGCCCCCAGGGAGCGGTGGAGAGAGAGACCCAGTACTTC.